This TCR beta chain was documented in a study of T cell changes during pregnancy in multiple sclerosis. Unmatched junction bases numbered 5, after V lost 1 base and J lost 6 bases. This CDR3 has 15 amino acids. Per germline, CDR1 PRHDT and CDR2 FYEKMQ (reference sequence). Method: immunoSEQ multiplex PCR; TCRdb's copy keeps in-frame clones and lacks some. Among tens of thousands of clones listed, 85% to 95% were seen once. This specimen consisted of CD4+ T cells from peripheral blood mononuclear cells, obtained in the third trimester of pregnancy. The gene calls are TRBV13 and TRBJ2-3; 9 bases line up with TRBD2. This receptor was identified in a female donor with multiple sclerosis, enrolled in a pregnancy study. This CDR3 reads CASSLVPSGVDTQYF. The CDR3 DNA reads TGTGCCAGCAGCTTAGTTCCTAGCGGGGTGGATACGCAGTATTTT. The entire variable domain, with the rest obtained from reference TRBV13 and TRBJ2-3, is as follows: AAGVIQSPRHLIKEKRETATLKCYPIPRHDTVYWYQQGPGQDPQFLISFYEKMQSDKGSIPDRFSAQQFSDYHSELNMSSLELGDSALYFCASSLVPSGVDTQYFGPGTRLTVL.